This T cell receptor beta chain was found in a study of CD8 T cells in ankylosing spondylitis. Study-level results: Clones that were linked to disease were CD8+ and were relatively rare in peripheral blood. Earlier authors reported some of these motif variants in reactive arthritis synovial fluid and blood. A motif in TCR beta, a set of under ten highly homologous variants, appeared characteristic of ankylosing spondylitis blood. Clones linked to disease were reported to show significant enrichment in matched ankylosing spondylitis synovial fluid.

This clonotype has only a few counts. The antigen remains unidentified. For TCR beta, libraries came from quantitative 5'-RACE with molecular barcodes. TCRdb redid the calling of the 5' RACE reads with MiXCR, one entry per CDR3 protein. The sample shows 650,000 to 800,000 distinct CDR3 sequences, around 17% of them seen only once. There are 15 residues in the CDR3. Germline CDR1 reads GTSNPN; CDR2 reads SVGIG (reference sequence). V lost 4 bases, J lost 7 bases, and 21 bases lay in between. This clonotype was sampled from a male donor with ankylosing spondylitis. Sequencing was done on a sample of blood, either unsorted or a sorted T cell fraction (not recorded which). The chain recombines TRBV30 with TRBJ2-3; D is perhaps TRBD2 (5 bases). CDR3 coding DNA: TGTGCCTGGAAACTTGGTCGCGACTACGTCTATACGCAGTATTTT. Its protein is CAWKLGRDYVYTQYF.